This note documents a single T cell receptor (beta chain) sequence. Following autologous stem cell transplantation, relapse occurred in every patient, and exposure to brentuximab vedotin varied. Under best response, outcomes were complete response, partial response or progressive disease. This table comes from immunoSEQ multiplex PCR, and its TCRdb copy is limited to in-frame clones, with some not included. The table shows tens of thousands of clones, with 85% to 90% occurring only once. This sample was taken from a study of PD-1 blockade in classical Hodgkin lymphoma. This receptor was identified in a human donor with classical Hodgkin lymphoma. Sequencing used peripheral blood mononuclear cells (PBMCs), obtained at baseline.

CDR3 in DNA: TGTGCCAGCAGCGTAGAATCCCTTAGCACAGATACGCAGTATTTT. Its translation is CASSVESLSTDTQYF. This chain uses TRBV9 with TRBJ2-3; the D is unclear. V was shortened by 0 bases and J by 0 bases, with 8 bases between the two germline ends. The CDR3 contains 15 residues. CDR1 SGDLS and CDR2 YYNGEE come from the germline V gene.